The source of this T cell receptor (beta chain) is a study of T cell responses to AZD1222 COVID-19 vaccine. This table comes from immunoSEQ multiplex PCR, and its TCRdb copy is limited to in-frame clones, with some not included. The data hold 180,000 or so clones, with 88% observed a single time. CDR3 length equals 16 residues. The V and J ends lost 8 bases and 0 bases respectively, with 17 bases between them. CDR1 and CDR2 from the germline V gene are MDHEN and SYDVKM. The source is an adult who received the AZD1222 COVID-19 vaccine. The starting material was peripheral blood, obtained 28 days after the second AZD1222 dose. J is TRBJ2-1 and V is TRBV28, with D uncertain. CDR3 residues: CASHPAPPSSYNEQFF. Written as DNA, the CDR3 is TGTGCCAGCCACCCAGCCCCGCCGAGCTCCTACAATGAGCAGTTCTTC.